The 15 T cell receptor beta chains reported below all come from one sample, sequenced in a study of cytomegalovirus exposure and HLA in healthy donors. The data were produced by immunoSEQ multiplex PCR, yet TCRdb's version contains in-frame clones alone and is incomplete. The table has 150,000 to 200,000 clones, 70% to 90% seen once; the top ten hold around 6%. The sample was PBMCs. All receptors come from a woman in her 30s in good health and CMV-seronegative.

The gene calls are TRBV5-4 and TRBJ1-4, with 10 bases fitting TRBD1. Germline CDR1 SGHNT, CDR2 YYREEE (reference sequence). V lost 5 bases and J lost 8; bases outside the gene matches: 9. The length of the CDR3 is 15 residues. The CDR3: CASSVGGTGEEKLFF. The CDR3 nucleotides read TGTGCCAGCAGTGTAGGCGGGACAGGGGAAGAAAAACTGTTTTTT.

The CDR3 DNA reads as TGCGCCAGCAGCCAAGAAGGGGCCGGTGAAGCTTTCTTT. This translates into CASSQEGAGEAFF. The chain joins TRBV4-1 to TRBJ1-1; a possible D gene is TRBD1 (5 bases). CDR1 is MGHRA, CDR2 YSYEKL, per germline. This CDR3 is built from 13 residues. V was trimmed by 0 bases and J by 7 bases, leaving 9 bases between them.

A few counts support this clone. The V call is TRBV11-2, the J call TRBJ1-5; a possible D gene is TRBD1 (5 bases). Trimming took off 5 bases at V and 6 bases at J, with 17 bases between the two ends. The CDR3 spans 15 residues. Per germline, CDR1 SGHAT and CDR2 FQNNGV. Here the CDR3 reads CASSPGLSGGQPQHF. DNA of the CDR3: TGTGCCAGCAGCCCGGGACTTTCAGGCGGTCAGCCCCAGCATTTT. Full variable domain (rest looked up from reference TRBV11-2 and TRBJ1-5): EAGVAQSPRYKIIEKRQSVAFWCNPISGHATLYWYQQILGQGPKLLIQFQNNGVVDDSQLPKDRFSAERLKGVDSTLKIQPAKLEDSAVYLCASSPGLSGGQPQHFGDGTRLSIL.

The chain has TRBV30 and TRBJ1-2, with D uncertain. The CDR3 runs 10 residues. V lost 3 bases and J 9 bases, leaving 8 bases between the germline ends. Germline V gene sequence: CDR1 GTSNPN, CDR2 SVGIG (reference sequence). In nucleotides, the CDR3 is TGTGCCTGGAGCGCCGATAGCTACACCTTC. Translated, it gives CAWSADSYTF.

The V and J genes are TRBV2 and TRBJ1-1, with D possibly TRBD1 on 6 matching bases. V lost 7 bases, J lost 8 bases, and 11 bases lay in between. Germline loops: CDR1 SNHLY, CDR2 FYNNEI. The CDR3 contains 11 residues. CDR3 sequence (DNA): TGTGCCAGCATCTTGGACAGAGAAGCTTTCTTT. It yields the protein CASILDREAFF.

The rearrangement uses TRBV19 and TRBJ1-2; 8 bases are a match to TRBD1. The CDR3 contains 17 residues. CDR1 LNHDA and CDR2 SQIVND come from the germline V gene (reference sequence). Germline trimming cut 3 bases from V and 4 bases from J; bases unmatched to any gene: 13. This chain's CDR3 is CASSIPIQGARSYGYTF. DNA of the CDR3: TGTGCCAGTAGTATCCCCATCCAGGGGGCGCGTTCCTATGGCTACACCTTC. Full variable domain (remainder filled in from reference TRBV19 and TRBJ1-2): DGGITQSPKYLFRKEGQNVTLSCEQNLNHDAMYWYRQDPGQGLRLIYYSQIVNDFQKGDIAEGYSVSREKKESFPLTVTSAQKNPTAFYLCASSIPIQGARSYGYTFGSGTRLTVV.

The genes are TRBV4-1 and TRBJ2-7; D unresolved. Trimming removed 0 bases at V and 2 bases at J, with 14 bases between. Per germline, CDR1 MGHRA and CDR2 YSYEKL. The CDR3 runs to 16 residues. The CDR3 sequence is CASSQEARPGPYEQYF. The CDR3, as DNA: TGCGCCAGCAGCCAAGAGGCCCGGCCTGGGCCCTACGAGCAGTACTTC.

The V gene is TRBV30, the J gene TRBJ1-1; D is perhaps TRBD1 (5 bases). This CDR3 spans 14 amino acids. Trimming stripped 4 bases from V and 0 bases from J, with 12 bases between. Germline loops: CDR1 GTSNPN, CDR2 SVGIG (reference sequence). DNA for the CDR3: TGTGCCTGGAAAGCCCAGGGCATGAACACTGAAGCTTTCTTT. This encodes CAWKAQGMNTEAFF.

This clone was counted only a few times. The CDR3 nucleotides are TGTGCCAGCAGCCCCACCATCCGGAAGGGGACCTATGGCTACACCTTC. It is translated as CASSPTIRKGTYGYTF. The V and J genes are TRBV7-9 and TRBJ1-2; tentatively, D is TRBD1 (5 bases). V gave up 5 bases and J gave up 4 bases, with 20 bases separating them. CDR3 size: 16 residues. The germline CDR1 and CDR2 sequences are SEHNR and FQNEAQ (reference sequence).

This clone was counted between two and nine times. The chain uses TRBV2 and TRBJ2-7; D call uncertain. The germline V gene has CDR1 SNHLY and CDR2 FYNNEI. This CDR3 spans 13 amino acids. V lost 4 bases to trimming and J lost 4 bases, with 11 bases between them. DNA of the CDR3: TGTGCCAGCAGTGGGAATCTGCGGTACGAGCAGTACTTC. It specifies CASSGNLRYEQYF.

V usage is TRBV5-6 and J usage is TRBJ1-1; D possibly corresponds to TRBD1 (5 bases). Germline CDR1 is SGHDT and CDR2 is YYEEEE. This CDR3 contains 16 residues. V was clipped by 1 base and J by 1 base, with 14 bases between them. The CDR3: CASSLWGISENTEAFF. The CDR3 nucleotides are TGTGCCAGCAGCTTGTGGGGCATTTCGGAGAACACTGAAGCTTTCTTT.

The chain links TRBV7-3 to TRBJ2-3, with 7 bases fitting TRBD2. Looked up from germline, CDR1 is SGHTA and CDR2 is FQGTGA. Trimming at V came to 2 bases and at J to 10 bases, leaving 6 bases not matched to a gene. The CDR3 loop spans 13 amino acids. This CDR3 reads CASSLSSGESQYF. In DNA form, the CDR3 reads TGTGCCAGCAGCTTATCCAGCGGGGAGTCGCAGTATTTT.

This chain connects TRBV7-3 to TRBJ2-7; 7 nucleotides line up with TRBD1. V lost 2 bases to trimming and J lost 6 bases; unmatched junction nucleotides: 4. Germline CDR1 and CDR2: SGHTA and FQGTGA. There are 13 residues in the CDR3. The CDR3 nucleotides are TGTGCCAGCAGCTTACTGACAGGGCGCGAGCAGTACTTC. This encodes CASSLLTGREQYF. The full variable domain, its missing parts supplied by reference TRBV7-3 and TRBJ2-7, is GAGVSQTPSNKVTEKGKYVELRCDPISGHTALYWYRQSLGQGPEFLIYFQGTGAADDSGLPNDRFFAVRPEGSVSTLKIQRTERGDSAVYLCASSLLTGREQYFGPGTRLTVT.

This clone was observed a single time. The CDR3 DNA follows: TGTGCCAGCAGCTTAGGTTCGGGATCGGGCAATCAGCCCCAGCATTTT. Amino acid sequence: CASSLGSGSGNQPQHF. The chain employs TRBV7-9 and TRBJ1-5, with D unclear. Germline assignment: CDR1 SEHNR and CDR2 FQNEAQ (reference sequence). The CDR3 is 16 residues long. The V end lost 1 base, the J end lost 2 bases, and 12 bases lay between the germline ends. The whole variable domain, filled in from reference TRBV7-9 and TRBJ1-5, reads DTGVSQNPRHKITKRGQNVTFRCDPISEHNRLYWYRQTLGQGPEFLTYFQNEAQLEKSRLLSDRFSAERPKGSFSTLEIQRTEQGDSAMYLCASSLGSGSGNQPQHFGDGTRLSIL.

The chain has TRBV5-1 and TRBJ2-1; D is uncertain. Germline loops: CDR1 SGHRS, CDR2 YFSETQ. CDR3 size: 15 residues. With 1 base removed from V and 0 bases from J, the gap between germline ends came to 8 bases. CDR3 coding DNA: TGCGCCAGCAGCTTGCCGGAGAGCTCCTACAATGAGCAGTTCTTC. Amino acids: CASSLPESSYNEQFF.